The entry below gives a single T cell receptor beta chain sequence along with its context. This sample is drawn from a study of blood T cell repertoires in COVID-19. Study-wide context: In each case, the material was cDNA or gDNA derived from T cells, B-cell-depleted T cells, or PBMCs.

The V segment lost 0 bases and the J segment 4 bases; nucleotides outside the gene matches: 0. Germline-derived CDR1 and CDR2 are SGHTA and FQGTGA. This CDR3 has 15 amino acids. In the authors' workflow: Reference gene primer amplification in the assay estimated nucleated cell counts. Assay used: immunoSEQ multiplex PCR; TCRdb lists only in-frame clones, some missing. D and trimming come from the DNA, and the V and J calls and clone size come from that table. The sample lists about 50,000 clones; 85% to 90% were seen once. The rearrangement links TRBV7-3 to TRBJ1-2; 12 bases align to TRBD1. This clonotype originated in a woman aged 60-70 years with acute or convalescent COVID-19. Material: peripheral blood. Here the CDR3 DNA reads TGTGCCAGCAGCTTAACGGGACAGGGGGCCTATGGCTACACCTTC. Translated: CASSLTGQGAYGYTF. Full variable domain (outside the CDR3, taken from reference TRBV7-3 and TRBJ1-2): GAGVSQTPSNKVTEKGKYVELRCDPISGHTALYWYRQSLGQGPEFLIYFQGTGAADDSGLPNDRFFAVRPEGSVSTLKIQRTERGDSAVYLCASSLTGQGAYGYTFGSGTRLTVV.